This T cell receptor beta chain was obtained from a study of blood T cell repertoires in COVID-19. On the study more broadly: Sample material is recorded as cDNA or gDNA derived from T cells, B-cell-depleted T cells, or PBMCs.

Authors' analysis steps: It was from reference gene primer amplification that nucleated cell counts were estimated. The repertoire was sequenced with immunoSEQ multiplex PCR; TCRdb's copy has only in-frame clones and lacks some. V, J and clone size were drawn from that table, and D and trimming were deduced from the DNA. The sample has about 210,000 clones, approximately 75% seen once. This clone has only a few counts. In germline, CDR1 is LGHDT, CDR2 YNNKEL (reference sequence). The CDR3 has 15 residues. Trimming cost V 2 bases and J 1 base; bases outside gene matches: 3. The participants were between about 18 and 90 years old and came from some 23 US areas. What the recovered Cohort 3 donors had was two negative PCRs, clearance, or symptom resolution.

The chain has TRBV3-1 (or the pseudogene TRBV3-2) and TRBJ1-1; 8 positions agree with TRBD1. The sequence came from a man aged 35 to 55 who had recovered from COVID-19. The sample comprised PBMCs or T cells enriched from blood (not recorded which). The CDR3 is CASSQPQGGNTEAFF. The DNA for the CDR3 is TGTGCCAGCAGCCAACCACAGGGGGGGAACACTGAAGCTTTCTTT.